Listed below are T cell receptor beta chains from one sample, sequenced in a study of blood T cell repertoires in COVID-19. TCRdb's copy holds only in-frame clones and misses some; the assay was immunoSEQ multiplex PCR. The table includes 250,000 to 300,000 clones, roughly four fifths detected once. Sequenced sample: PBMCs or T cells enriched from blood (not recorded which). The receptors originated from a man aged 35 to 55 who had been exposed to COVID-19. CDR3s include the opening cysteine and the closing phenylalanine or tryptophan. D genes are given only for firm matches. A clone size is listed for some rows: how often the clone was seen (once, few, many), or a class if it is expanded.

>NA|TRBV24-1|TRBJ1-2|NA
TGTGCCACCAGTGATTCACTACCAGCAGCGGGTCTTAACTATGGCTACACCTTC
CATSDSLPAAGLNYGYTF
>NA|TRBV9|TRBJ1-2|TRBD1
TGTGCCAGCAGCTCACCGGACAGGGTAGGGTATGGCTACACCTTC
CASSSPDRVGYGYTF
>once|TRBV9|TRBJ2-2|NA
TGTGCCAGCAGCGTAAGTCTTGTGGGCTCCGGGGAGCTGTTTTTT
CASSVSLVGSGELFF
>NA|TRBV19|TRBJ1-4|TRBD1
TGTGCCAGTAGTAGAGGACAGGGAAGGGAAAAACTGTTTTTT
CASSRGQGREKLFF
>few|TRBV29-1|TRBJ1-2|NA
TGCAGCACGGACAGAGCTAACTATGGCTACACCTTC
CSTDRANYGYTF
>NA|TRBV27|TRBJ1-2|NA
TGTGCCAGCAGTTTGCGGGGATCAGGCGCCAATGCCTTC
CASSLRGSGANAF
>NA|TRBV9|TRBJ1-2|NA
TGTGCCAGCAGCGTAGCGGAGGCGAACTATGGCTACACCTTC
CASSVAEANYGYTF
>NA|TRBV11-2|TRBJ2-1|NA
TGTGCCAGCAGCTTAGGGAAGGGGAACCCCTACAATGAGCAGTTCTTC
CASSLGKGNPYNEQFF
>few|TRBV9|TRBJ2-5|TRBD2
TGTGCCAGCAGCCCCCGGGGCGCGGGAGGGCCTTCAGGGGAAGAGACCCAGTACTTC
CASSPRGAGGPSGEETQYF
>few|TRBV18|TRBJ2-6|TRBD1
TGTGCCAGCTCACCATCACAGGGGGCGCCTGGGGCCAACGTCCTGACTTTC
CASSPSQGAPGANVLTF
>once|TRBV27|TRBJ2-2|TRBD1
TGTGCCAGCAGTTTATCGGTGTTCCGGACAGGTATCTCCGGGGAGCTGTTTTTT
CASSLSVFRTGISGELFF
>NA|TRBV29-1|TRBJ1-4|NA
TGCAGCGTTGGGGGGGGAGCTAATGAAAAACTGTTTTTT
CSVGGGANEKLFF
>NA|TRBV24-1|TRBJ2-7|TRBD1
TGTGCCACCAGTGATTGGGCCGCGACAGGGGGCTACGAGCAGTACTTC
CATSDWAATGGYEQYF
>NA|TRBV5-6|TRBJ1-2|NA
TGTGCCAGCAGTCCCACCTGGGGCCCCGATGGCTACACCTTC
CASSPTWGPDGYTF
>NA|TRBV5-1|TRBJ1-6|NA
TGCGCCAGCAGACCTGACAATCCTTTAAATTCACCCCTCCACTTT
CASRPDNPLNSPLHF
>NA|TRBV24-1|TRBJ2-1|TRBD2
TGTGCCACCAGTGACGGACTAGCGGGAAGTATTACGCAGTTCTTC
CATSDGLAGSITQFF
>NA|TRBV5-1|TRBJ1-1|NA
TGCGCCAGCAGCTTGGACTTGAACACTGAAGCTTTCTTT
CASSLDLNTEAFF
>few|TRBV11-2|TRBJ1-6|NA
TGTGCCAGCAGCTTTCTCTCCCCAGGTTCACCCCTCCACTTT
CASSFLSPGSPLHF